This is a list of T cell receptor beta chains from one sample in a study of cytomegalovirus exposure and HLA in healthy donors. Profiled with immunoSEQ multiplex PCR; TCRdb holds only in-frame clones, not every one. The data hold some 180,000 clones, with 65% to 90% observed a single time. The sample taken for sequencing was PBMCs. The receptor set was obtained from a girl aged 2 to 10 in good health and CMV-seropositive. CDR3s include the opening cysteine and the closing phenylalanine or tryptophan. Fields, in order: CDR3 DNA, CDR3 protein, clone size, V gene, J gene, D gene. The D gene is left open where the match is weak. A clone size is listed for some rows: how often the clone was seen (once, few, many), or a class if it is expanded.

DNA: TGTGCCAGCAGCCTCGGACAGGGACAAGGGCTCACTGAAGCTTTCTTT
CDR3: CASSLGQGQGLTEAFF
size: -
V: TRBV5-5
J: TRBJ1-1
D: TRBD1

DNA: TGTGCCAGCAGCACCGTCCCGGGACAGGGGAGGTATGGTGGCTGCACCTTC
CDR3: CASSTVPGQGRYGGCTF
size: -
V: TRBV9
J: TRBJ1-2
D: TRBD1

DNA: TGTGCCAGCAGCTTGGGAGGGGCTAGCGGTTACAATGAGCAGTTCTTC
CDR3: CASSLGGASGYNEQFF
size: few
V: TRBV5-4
J: TRBJ2-1
D: TRBD2

DNA: TGTGCCAGCAGTTTCCGGGGGGAGGCCTACGAGCAGTACTTC
CDR3: CASSFRGEAYEQYF
size: -
V: TRBV28
J: TRBJ2-7
D: TRBD2

DNA: TGTGCCAGCAGCCCGACGGGACTAGCGGTCAACTCCTACAATGAGCAGTTCTTC
CDR3: CASSPTGLAVNSYNEQFF
size: -
V: TRBV11-3
J: TRBJ2-1
D: TRBD2

DNA: TGTGCCAGTAGTGGGGACAGGGGGGACACTGAAGCTTTCTTT
CDR3: CASSGDRGDTEAFF
size: -
V: TRBV19
J: TRBJ1-1
D: TRBD1

DNA: TGTGCCAGCAGCCAGGGAAGAGCGGGGGGCACCTACAATGAGCAGTTCTTC
CDR3: CASSQGRAGGTYNEQFF
size: -
V: TRBV4-2
J: TRBJ2-1
D: TRBD2

DNA: TGTGCCAGCAGGGGGGACAGGGTCTCGGGCGAGCAGTACTTC
CDR3: CASRGDRVSGEQYF
size: -
V: TRBV27
J: TRBJ2-7
D: TRBD1

DNA: TGTGCCACCTCAGGAGGCTACACCTTC
CDR3: CATSGGYTF
size: -
V: TRBV6-5
J: TRBJ1-2
D: -

DNA: TGTGCCAGCAGGCCGGGACAGGGCCTATATAGCAATCAGCCCCAGCATTTT
CDR3: CASRPGQGLYSNQPQHF
size: -
V: TRBV21-1
J: TRBJ1-5
D: -

DNA: TGCGCCAGCAGCTCCGATGGGGGACTAGTTTCCTACGAGCAGTACTTC
CDR3: CASSSDGGLVSYEQYF
size: -
V: TRBV5-1
J: TRBJ2-7
D: TRBD2

DNA: TGTGCCAGCACAAGGGGGCAAAGGAACAATCAGCCCCAGCATTTT
CDR3: CASTRGQRNNQPQHF
size: -
V: TRBV6-6
J: TRBJ1-5
D: TRBD1

DNA: TGTGCCAGCAGGACACAGGGAGTTGAGTTTGGGCAGTACTTC
CDR3: CASRTQGVEFGQYF
size: -
V: TRBV2
J: TRBJ2-7
D: -

DNA: -
CDR3: CASSSSGQGAEGYTF
size: once
V: TRBV6-5
J: TRBJ1-2
D: -

DNA: TGTGCCAGTATCCGACAGGGGGTCGTCGGAGTCGGGGACGGGGAGCTGTTTTTT
CDR3: CASIRQGVVGVGDGELFF
size: -
V: TRBV19
J: TRBJ2-2
D: TRBD1

DNA: TGCGCCAGCAGCCAAGATCCACGCGGCAGGGGGCGACACGAGCAGTACTTC
CDR3: CASSQDPRGRGRHEQYF
size: -
V: TRBV4-1
J: TRBJ2-7
D: TRBD1

DNA: TGTGCCAGTTCCGCCAGGGGGAACAATTCACCCCTCCACTTT
CDR3: CASSARGNNSPLHF
size: once
V: TRBV19
J: TRBJ1-6
D: TRBD1

DNA: TGCGCCAGCAGCCCGGGACTCATAACCACCTACGAGCAGTACTTC
CDR3: CASSPGLITTYEQYF
size: few
V: TRBV4-1
J: TRBJ2-7
D: -

DNA: TGTGCCAGCAGCTCAGGTATTGGGACTCCAGAGTACGAGCAGTACTTC
CDR3: CASSSGIGTPEYEQYF
size: -
V: TRBV5-6
J: TRBJ2-7
D: -

DNA: TGTGCCAGCAGCTTAAACAGGGTTAATTCACCCCTCCACTTT
CDR3: CASSLNRVNSPLHF
size: -
V: TRBV11-2
J: TRBJ1-6
D: -

DNA: TGCGCCAGCAGCCACGGGACAGGGGCATTGGGGTATGGCTACACCTTC
CDR3: CASSHGTGALGYGYTF
size: -
V: TRBV5-1
J: TRBJ1-2
D: TRBD1

DNA: TGTGCCAGCAGCTCCAGCTTGGCGGGGGTGAACACTGAAGCTTTCTTT
CDR3: CASSSSLAGVNTEAFF
size: -
V: TRBV7-8
J: TRBJ1-1
D: -

DNA: TGTGCCAGCAACCTCAACTTGGGGGCCGCAGCCAAAAACATTCAGTACTTC
CDR3: CASNLNLGAAAKNIQYF
size: -
V: TRBV13
J: TRBJ2-4
D: -

DNA: TGTGCCATCTCCGAGGACACAGATACGCAGTATTTT
CDR3: CAISEDTDTQYF
size: few
V: TRBV28
J: TRBJ2-3
D: -